This is a list of T cell receptor beta chains from one sample in a study of blood T cell repertoires in COVID-19. The method was immunoSEQ multiplex PCR; TCRdb's version includes in-frame clones alone and lacks a portion of them. The sample includes approximately 82,000 clones, around 83% of them seen just once. The sequenced sample was peripheral blood. The receptors here all came from a woman aged 60 to 75 with acute or convalescent COVID-19. Both conserved end residues are part of each CDR3. A D gene is named only where the DNA matches it firmly. Rows give clone size only sometimes, using once, few, many, or a class for an expanded clone.

V	D	size	J	CDR3	DNA
TRBV6-4	TRBD1	-	TRBJ1-1	CASRKDRENTEAFF	TGTGCCAGCCGAAAGGACAGGGAAAACACTGAAGCTTTCTTT
TRBV11-3	-	-	TRBJ2-7	CASSLEIGFASPYYEQYF	TGTGCCAGCAGCTTAGAGATAGGGTTCGCTAGCCCCTACTACGAGCAGTACTTC
TRBV12-3/TRBV12-4	-	-	TRBJ1-3	CASSFSGNTIYF	TGTGCCAGCAGTTTTTCGGGAAACACCATATATTTT
TRBV6-5	-	-	TRBJ1-1	CASSSGGRTEAFF	TGTGCCAGCAGTTCCGGGGGGAGGACTGAAGCTTTCTTT
TRBV9	-	-	TRBJ2-7	CASSPSLKGEDEQYF	TGTGCCAGCAGCCCCTCCTTAAAAGGCGAGGACGAGCAGTACTTC
TRBV9	-	-	TRBJ2-2	CASRADSYTGELFF	TGTGCCAGCAGGGCGGATTCCTACACCGGGGAGCTGTTTTTT
TRBV21-1	-	-	TRBJ1-5	CASSKRKGGGVQDQPQHF	TGTGCCAGCAGCAAAAGGAAGGGCGGGGGGGTCCAAGATCAGCCCCAGCATTTT
TRBV4-1	-	-	TRBJ2-7	CASSQLPGSLSYEQYF	TGCGCCAGCAGCCAGCTTCCGGGTAGCCTATCCTACGAGCAGTACTTC
TRBV9	TRBD1	-	TRBJ1-6	CASSGWTGDSPLHF	TGTGCCAGCAGCGGCTGGACAGGGGATTCACCCCTCCACTTT
TRBV6-5	-	once	TRBJ2-7	CASSSQGYEQYF	TGTGCCAGCAGCTCACAGGGCTACGAGCAGTACTTC
TRBV6-6	-	-	TRBJ2-7	CASSRDNHYEQYF	TGTGCCAGCAGCCGGGACAACCACTACGAGCAGTACTTC
TRBV19	-	-	TRBJ1-1	CASSGRGIGTEAFF	TGTGCCAGTAGTGGCAGGGGAATCGGCACTGAAGCTTTCTTT
TRBV5-1	-	-	TRBJ1-2	CASSLAQGLDNYGYTF	TGCGCCAGCAGCTTGGCCCAGGGGCTCGATAACTATGGCTACACCTTC
TRBV7-9	-	-	TRBJ1-5	CASSLGGLQPQHF	TGTGCCAGCAGCTTAGGCGGGCTTCAGCCCCAGCATTTT
TRBV19	-	-	TRBJ2-3	CASTVRGWSTDTQYF	TGTGCCAGTACGGTTAGGGGGTGGAGCACAGATACGCAGTATTTT
TRBV29-1	TRBD1	-	TRBJ2-7	CSVESGGRGEQYF	TGCAGCGTTGAGTCAGGGGGTCGGGGCGAGCAGTACTTC
TRBV6-5	-	once	TRBJ2-7	CASSYSEAFSYEQYF	TGTGCCAGCAGTTACTCGGAAGCGTTCTCCTACGAGCAGTACTTC
TRBV6-2/TRBV6-3	TRBD1	-	TRBJ2-5	CASSPTGVTYYF	TGTGCCAGCAGCCCGACAGGGGTCACATACTACTTC
TRBV5-1	-	-	TRBJ1-1	CASAQGGGRTEAFF	TGCGCCAGCGCCCAAGGCGGGGGGCGGACTGAAGCTTTCTTT
TRBV7-8	-	-	TRBJ1-2	CASSALQGHYGYTF	TGTGCCAGCAGCGCTTTACAGGGCCACTATGGCTACACCTTC
TRBV5-1	TRBD1	-	TRBJ1-4	CASSSGQVGEKLFF	TGCGCCAGCAGCTCGGGACAGGTCGGTGAAAAACTGTTTTTT
TRBV5-1	-	-	TRBJ1-1	CASSLMAGDTEAFF	TGCGCCAGCAGCTTGATGGCCGGGGACACTGAAGCTTTCTTT
TRBV5-4	-	many	TRBJ2-1	CASTLLGLTPYNEQFF	TGTGCCAGCACCCTACTGGGACTCACACCCTACAATGAGCAGTTCTTC
TRBV28	-	-	TRBJ2-1	CASSPTPGEYNEQFF	TGTGCCAGCAGTCCCACTCCAGGGGAATACAATGAGCAGTTCTTC
TRBV7-6	-	-	TRBJ1-3	CASSLDLSSGNTIYF	TGTGCCAGCAGCTTAGATCTGAGCTCTGGAAACACCATATATTTT
TRBV24-1	-	few	TRBJ1-4	CATCLKPEKLFF	TGTGCCACCTGCCTAAAACCAGAAAAACTGTTTTTT
TRBV21-1	-	-	TRBJ1-5	CASSRRGYMGPQHF	TGTGCCAGCAGCCGCCGAGGATACATGGGGCCCCAGCATTTT
TRBV5-3	-	-	TRBJ1-6	CARSRTVIQPSSYNSPLHF	TGTGCCAGAAGCCGGACAGTGATCCAACCGAGCTCCTATAATTCACCCCTCCACTTT
TRBV3-1/TRBV3-2	TRBD1	once	TRBJ2-7	CASSQVGTGGSEQYF	TGTGCCAGCAGCCAAGTTGGGACAGGGGGCTCCGAGCAGTACTTC
TRBV28	-	-	TRBJ2-7	CASSVLSYEQYF	TGTGCCAGCAGTGTCCTCTCCTACGAGCAGTACTTC
TRBV7-2	-	-	TRBJ2-7	CASSLVTYEQYF	TGTGCCAGCAGCTTAGTAACCTACGAGCAGTACTTC
TRBV19	TRBD1	-	TRBJ2-2	CASSTQQGSGELFF	TGTGCCAGTAGTACCCAACAGGGGTCCGGGGAGCTGTTTTTT
TRBV15	TRBD1	-	TRBJ1-4	CATSREQGRSRGNEKLFF	TGTGCCACCAGCAGAGAACAGGGGCGGTCTCGGGGTAATGAAAAACTGTTTTTT
TRBV12-1	-	-	TRBJ2-7	CASSRRTSGNYEQYF	TGTGCCAGCAGCCGTAGGACTAGCGGGAACTACGAGCAGTACTTC
TRBV7-9	-	-	TRBJ2-7	CASSFGRGVNEQYF	TGTGCCAGCAGCTTCGGCAGGGGAGTCAACGAGCAGTACTTC
TRBV7-6	TRBD2	-	TRBJ2-2	CASRSVAGSANTGELFF	TGTGCCAGCAGAAGTGTAGCGGGATCCGCGAACACCGGGGAGCTGTTTTTT
TRBV7-2	-	-	TRBJ1-1	CASSLYGRLAEAFF	TGTGCCAGCAGCTTATATGGTCGGTTGGCTGAAGCTTTCTTT
TRBV3-1/TRBV3-2	-	-	TRBJ2-2	CASSRSTGELFF	TGTGCCAGCAGTCGCAGTACCGGGGAGCTGTTTTTT
TRBV12-3/TRBV12-4	-	-	TRBJ2-7	CASSAGTDREQYF	TGTGCCAGCAGTGCGGGGACCGACAGAGAGCAGTACTTC
TRBV2	TRBD2	-	TRBJ2-1	CASSPLPLAGGYNEQFF	TGTGCCAGCAGTCCCCTCCCCCTAGCGGGGGGGTACAATGAGCAGTTCTTC
TRBV7-8	-	-	TRBJ1-1	CASSLGGVNTEAFF	TGTGCCAGCAGCTTAGGGGGGGTTAACACTGAAGCTTTCTTT
TRBV5-1	TRBD1	-	TRBJ2-1	CASSSWTGKGNEQFF	TGCGCCAGCAGCTCCTGGACAGGGAAGGGCAATGAGCAGTTCTTC
TRBV6-5	-	-	TRBJ1-4	CASTMTGGNEKLFF	TGTGCCAGCACCATGACAGGCGGCAATGAAAAACTGTTTTTT
TRBV3-1/TRBV3-2	-	-	TRBJ1-5	CASSPKKRGQLGNQPQHF	TGTGCCAGCAGCCCTAAGAAACGGGGACAACTGGGAAATCAGCCCCAGCATTTT
TRBV5-1	-	-	TRBJ1-6	CASSLGTGWNSPLHF	TGCGCCAGCAGCTTGGGTACGGGATGGAATTCACCCCTCCACTTT
TRBV12-5	TRBD1	-	TRBJ1-1	CASAVTGGFNTEAFF	TGTGCTAGTGCCGTGACAGGGGGCTTTAACACTGAAGCTTTCTTT
TRBV14	-	-	TRBJ2-3	CASSPRGGATDTQYF	TGTGCCAGCAGCCCTAGGGGCGGGGCCACAGATACGCAGTATTTT
TRBV5-1	TRBD2	-	TRBJ2-1	CASSAQPSGSLNEQFF	TGCGCCAGCAGCGCCCAGCCCAGCGGGAGTTTGAATGAGCAGTTCTTC
TRBV3-1/TRBV3-2	TRBD1	-	TRBJ1-6	CASSLRQGGNSPLHF	TGTGCCAGCAGCTTAAGACAGGGCGGCAATTCACCCCTCCACTTT
TRBV7-2	TRBD1	-	TRBJ1-5	CASSEQGPSSQPQHF	TGTGCCAGCAGCGAACAGGGGCCAAGTTCTCAGCCCCAGCATTTT
TRBV6-5	TRBD2	-	TRBJ2-2	CASSRTSDTTGELFF	TGTGCCAGCAGCCGTACTAGCGACACTACCGGGGAGCTGTTTTTT